This T cell receptor (beta chain) was documented in a study of T cells in Graves' hyperthyroidism and ophthalmopathy. TCR beta CDR3 regions were amplified from RNA transcripts. First-round RT-PCR of the TCR CDR3 relied on the HTBI primer set. TCRdb ran MiXCR on the multiplex PCR reads and lists one entry per CDR3 protein. The sample has about 300,000 distinct CDR3 sequences, roughly 19% seen once; the top ten hold about two fifths. Germline V CDR1 and CDR2: LGHNA, YNFKEQ. V was shortened by 2 bases and J by 5 bases, with 15 bases between the two germline ends. The CDR3 spans 15 residues. The sequence derives from a man aged 45-65 years with Graves' ophthalmopathy. The chain is built from TRBV4-2 and TRBJ2-5; D is unresolved. The material sequenced was blood. CDR3 amino acids: CASSQSNRAGETQYF. As DNA, the CDR3 is TGTGCCAGCAGCCAATCTAATAGAGCTGGGGAGACCCAGTACTTC.